This section outlines one TCR beta chain sequence together with its context. As yet, its antigen is unknown. This entry comes from a study of response to subunit inactivated influenza vaccine. Each CDR3 protein gets one entry after TCRdb re-called the RT-PCR reads with MiXCR. The table records 500,000 or so distinct CDR3 sequences, approximately 15% of them present only once. Study-wide results and caveats: Researchers suggested that each seasonal influenza vaccination recruits few new T cells.

The CDR3 is made up of 13 amino acids. Trimming took off 6 bases at V and 0 bases at J, with 11 bases between the two ends. From germline, CDR1 is DFQATT and CDR2 SNEGSKA (reference sequence). The chain recombines TRBV20-1 with TRBJ1-2; perhaps TRBD1 as D (6 bases). This sample comprised CD4+ T cells sorted from PBMCs, obtained around 2 years after vaccination. The sequence came from a man aged 50 to 75 who received an inactivated influenza vaccine. The CDR3 nucleotides are TGCAGTGCGGGCAGGGGAGCTAACTATGGCTACACCTTC. Amino acids: CSAGRGANYGYTF.